One and the same sample provided the 27 T cell receptor beta chains below, sequenced in a study of cytomegalovirus exposure and HLA in healthy donors. The PCR made use of 60 Vbeta and 13 Jbeta primers. Produced via immunoSEQ multiplex PCR; TCRdb's table is partial and in-frame only. The profile shows approximately 150,000 clones, 75% of them singletons. Sequencing was performed on PBMCs. The receptors were gathered from a man aged 18-30 years in good health and CMV-seropositive.

Only a few counts were recorded for this clone. The rearrangement links TRBV27 to TRBJ2-2; 12 nucleotides match TRBD2. Per the germline V gene, CDR1 is MNHEY and CDR2 is SMNVEV (reference sequence). V trimming: 7 bases; J trimming: 5 bases; junction bases outside the gene matches: 17. This CDR3 has 19 residues. The CDR3 sequence is CASTQILTSGSIGTGELFF. The CDR3 nucleotides read TGTGCCAGCACCCAAATCTTGACTAGCGGGAGTATTGGGACCGGGGAGCTGTTTTTT.

The chain joins TRBV2 to TRBJ2-7, with 10 positions matching TRBD2. V was clipped by 7 bases and J by 7 bases; unmatched bases: 10. Looked up from germline, CDR1 is SNHLY and CDR2 is FYNNEI. This CDR3 has 14 amino acids. The CDR3 sequence: CASTAGLAVSEQYF. The CDR3 nucleotides read TGTGCCAGCACCGCTGGACTAGCGGTATCAGAGCAGTACTTC.

This sequence joins TRBV5-1 and TRBJ2-2, with D maybe TRBD1 (5 bases). Trimming shortened V by 4 bases and J by 10 bases, and 11 bases separated the two germline ends. The germline gives CDR1 SGHRS, CDR2 YFSETQ. The CDR3 consists of 12 residues. CDR3 nucleotides: TGCGCCAGCAGCCCAATAGGGGTGGAGCTGTTTTTT. Its translation: CASSPIGVELFF.

The V call is TRBV7-2, the J call TRBJ2-3; 10 bases fit TRBD2. The germline gives CDR1 SGHTA, CDR2 FQGNSA. The CDR3 is 17 residues long. V was pared by 1 base and J by 0 bases, with 4 bases of the junction left unmatched. CDR3 bases: TGTGCCAGCAGCTTAGATCTGACTAGCGGGAGCACAGATACGCAGTATTTT. This codes for CASSLDLTSGSTDTQYF. Full variable domain (outside the CDR3, taken from reference TRBV7-2 and TRBJ2-3): GAGVSQSPSNKVTEKGKDVELRCDPISGHTALYWYRQSLGQGLEFLIYFQGNSAPDKSGLPSDRFSAERTGGSVSTLTIQRTQQEDSAVYLCASSLDLTSGSTDTQYFGPGTRLTVL.

This clone was seen just once. The chain has TRBV30 and TRBJ2-2; D perhaps matches TRBD2 (6 bases). Trimming left V 3 bases short and J 2 bases short, with 19 bases between. This CDR3 has 17 residues. Germline CDR1 and CDR2: GTSNPN and SVGIG (reference sequence). CDR3 sequence reads: CAWSDYGGNANTGELFF. CDR3 bases: TGTGCCTGGAGCGACTACGGCGGGAATGCAAACACCGGGGAGCTGTTTTTT.

The rearrangement joins TRBV2 to TRBJ2-1; D ambiguous. The germline V gene has CDR1 SNHLY and CDR2 FYNNEI. V lost 4 bases and J 6 bases, leaving 19 bases between the germline ends. CDR3 length: 16 residues. The CDR3 here is CASSVRGSINVNEQFF. The DNA for the CDR3 is TGTGCCAGCAGTGTCCGAGGTAGCATCAACGTCAATGAGCAGTTCTTC.

The chain recombines TRBV7-6 with TRBJ2-3; the match to TRBD2 covers 12 bases. V was pared by 5 bases and J by 4 bases, with 10 bases of the junction left unmatched. CDR1 is SGHVS and CDR2 is FNYEAQ in the germline V gene. This CDR3 is built from 17 residues. The CDR3 is CASSTRLAGVTPDTQYF. Here the CDR3 DNA reads TGTGCCAGCAGCACACGACTAGCGGGAGTGACACCAGATACGCAGTATTTT.

The V gene is TRBV28, the J gene TRBJ1-1; no clear D. This CDR3 region has 13 residues. CDR1 and CDR2 (germline): MDHEN, SYDVKM. V lost 4 bases, J lost 1 base, and 7 bases lay in between. As DNA, the CDR3 is TGTGCCAGCAGTTACAGACCGAACACTGAAGCTTTCTTT. Protein product: CASSYRPNTEAFF.

The table lists this clone with a few counts. J is TRBJ1-2 and V is TRBV7-8; D remains unclear. Looked up from germline, CDR1 is SGHVS and CDR2 is FQNEAQ. V lost 2 bases, J lost 4 bases, and 8 bases lay in between. CDR3 length: 13 residues. CDR3 bases: TGTGCCAGCAGCTTATCAGATTCCTATGGCTACACCTTC. Translated: CASSLSDSYGYTF.

The DNA of the CDR3 is TGTGCCAGCAGTATGGACAGGGGGAGGTTTCAGTCCTACGAGCAGTACTTC. Translation gives CASSMDRGRFQSYEQYF. The rearrangement joins TRBV27 to TRBJ2-7; 10 bases agree with TRBD1. Germline-derived CDR1 and CDR2 are MNHEY and SMNVEV (reference sequence). V shed 5 bases, J shed 1 base, and the junction held 11 bases outside the gene matches. The CDR3 length is 17 residues.

The rearrangement uses TRBV4-2 and TRBJ1-4; TRBD1 might be the D (5 bases). The ends were cut back, 1 base at V and 2 bases at J, with 14 bases in the middle. From germline, CDR1 is LGHNA and CDR2 YNFKEQ. This CDR3 region has 17 residues. The chain's CDR3 is CASSQVELRGTNEKLFF. DNA for the CDR3: TGTGCCAGCAGCCAAGTAGAACTCCGGGGGACTAATGAAAAACTGTTTTTT.

The chain recombines TRBV19 with TRBJ2-2; D unresolved. Germline V CDR1 and CDR2: LNHDA, SQIVND (reference sequence). Between the trimmed V and J ends, which lost 6 bases and 6 bases, there was a span of 11 bases. The CDR3 sequence is 13 residues long. The CDR3 here is CASSPEASGELFF. In DNA form, the CDR3 reads TGTGCCAGTAGCCCCGAAGCATCCGGGGAGCTGTTTTTT.

The V call is TRBV5-1, the J call TRBJ2-2, with TRBD1 as a possible D gene (6 bases). V lost 1 base to trimming and J lost 6 bases, with 13 bases between them. This CDR3 is built from 15 residues. Germline CDR1 SGHRS, CDR2 YFSETQ. In DNA, the CDR3 is TGCGCCAGCAGCTTGAGGGCAGGGGCGGCCGGGGAGCTGTTTTTT. Translated: CASSLRAGAAGELFF. The whole variable domain, remainder taken from reference TRBV5-1 and TRBJ2-2, is KAGVTQTPRYLIKTRGQQVTLSCSPISGHRSVSWYQQTPGQGLQFLFEYFSETQRNKGNFPGRFSGRQFSNSRSEMNVSTLELGDSALYLCASSLRAGAAGELFFGEGSRLTVL.

The rearrangement joins TRBV18 to TRBJ1-2; D not certain. The CDR3 is made up of 14 amino acids. Trimming shortened V by 1 base and J by 8 bases, and 14 bases separated the two germline ends. Germline V gene sequence: CDR1 KGHSH, CDR2 LQKENI. The CDR3 region has the DNA TGTGCCAGCTCACCACAGTCCGGGGTTCAGGGCTACACCTTC. Residues: CASSPQSGVQGYTF.

This clone turned up a few times. Within the sample, other DNA sequences also encode this same CDR3. The chain links TRBV2 to TRBJ1-1; D call uncertain. The CDR3 extends over 12 amino acids. Germline V gene sequence: CDR1 SNHLY, CDR2 FYNNEI. V lost 4 bases and J 6 bases, leaving 9 bases between the germline ends. The CDR3 DNA follows: TGTGCCAGCAGTGGACAAGGTGCTGAAGCTTTCTTT. Its translation: CASSGQGAEAFF.

The rearrangement links TRBV7-9 to TRBJ2-7; D is unresolved. The germline gives CDR1 SEHNR, CDR2 FQNEAQ (reference sequence). V lost 2 bases to trimming and J lost 4 bases, with 6 bases between them. The CDR3 contains 12 residues. The CDR3 DNA reads TGTGCCAGCAGCTTAATCAGTTACGAGCAGTACTTC. Translated, it gives CASSLISYEQYF.

This chain uses TRBV5-1 with TRBJ2-7; 7 bases agree with TRBD1. V was clipped by 6 bases and J by 5 bases; unmatched bases: 17. This CDR3 region has 16 residues. CDR1 and CDR2 (germline): SGHRS, YFSETQ. The CDR3 DNA follows: TGCGCCAGCACCCGGACGACTATAGGACAGGACAACGAGCAGTACTTC. Its translation is CASTRTTIGQDNEQYF.

This CDR3 reads CASSLQKRGQRSYEQYF. The CDR3 region has the DNA TGTGCCAGCAGTTTGCAGAAAAGGGGACAGCGAAGCTACGAGCAGTACTTC. The J gene is TRBJ2-7, the V gene TRBV27; 7 bases line up with TRBD1. Trimming removed 3 bases from V and 3 bases from J; junction bases left unmatched: 14. CDR3 length: 17 amino acids. Germline V lookup: CDR1 MNHEY, CDR2 SMNVEV (reference sequence).

This clone was detected only a few times. This rearrangement joins TRBV30 to TRBJ2-5, with D maybe TRBD2 (6 bases). CDR1 is GTSNPN and CDR2 is SVGIG in the germline V gene (reference sequence). The CDR3 runs 15 residues. The germline V and J ends were trimmed by 4 bases and 1 base, with 16 bases remaining between them. For the CDR3, the DNA is TGTGCCTGGAAGGAGGGGCTAGCGCCCCAAGAGACCCAGTACTTC. Residues: CAWKEGLAPQETQYF.

The chain combines TRBV4-1 with TRBJ1-5; 7 bases map to TRBD1. V was pared by 4 bases and J by 3 bases, with 12 bases of the junction left unmatched. The CDR3 length is 17 residues. CDR1 is MGHRA and CDR2 is YSYEKL in the germline V gene. CDR3 nucleotides: TGCGCCAGCAGCCTCTTTCATGGGGGACAGTCCAATCAGCCCCAGCATTTT. Translation gives CASSLFHGGQSNQPQHF.

This sequence joins TRBV29-1 and TRBJ2-1, with TRBD1 as a possible D gene (5 bases). Germline V gives CDR1 SQVTM, CDR2 ANQGSEA. The germline V and J ends were trimmed by 8 bases and 7 bases, with 15 bases remaining between them. The CDR3 totals 12 residues. CDR3 coding DNA: TGCAGCACTCAAACTCAGGGTAATGAGCAGTTCTTC. Protein sequence: CSTQTQGNEQFF.

DNA of the CDR3: TGTGCCAGCAGATCCTGGTACAGGGGGCACGAGCAGTACTTC. Amino acids: CASRSWYRGHEQYF. The rearrangement joins TRBV28 to TRBJ2-7, with TRBD1 identical over 9 bases. V gave up 6 bases and J gave up 5 bases; unmatched junction bases: 8. The germline V gene encodes CDR1 MDHEN and CDR2 SYDVKM. The CDR3 is made up of 14 amino acids.

Only one count was recorded for this clone. The chain uses TRBV6-1 and TRBJ1-5, with 7 bases lining up with TRBD1. V lost 6 bases, J lost 4 bases, and 6 bases stayed unmatched. The CDR3 is 14 residues long. Per the germline V gene, CDR1 is MNHNS and CDR2 is SASEGT. In DNA, the CDR3 is TGTGCCAGCAGGCGGGACAGCCAAAATCAGCCCCAGCATTTT. This codes for CASRRDSQNQPQHF.

The genes are TRBV5-8 and TRBJ1-1; D perhaps matches TRBD1 (5 bases). The germline V gene encodes CDR1 SGHTS and CDR2 YDEGEE. CDR3 length equals 16 residues. V was pared by 6 bases and J by 4 bases, with 22 bases between. CDR3 coding DNA: TGTGCCAGCACCTTATGGGGCTCTAAGGGCAGCACTGAAGCTTTCTTT. Its protein is CASTLWGSKGSTEAFF.

The gene calls are TRBV7-9 and TRBJ2-3, with 10 positions matching TRBD1. Germline CDR1 is SEHNR and CDR2 is FQNEAQ (reference sequence). CDR3 length equals 16 residues. Unmatched junction bases numbered 6, after V lost 4 bases and J lost 2 bases. The CDR3 loop reads CASSSWTGGNTDTQYF. The CDR3, as DNA: TGTGCCAGCAGCTCATGGACAGGGGGGAACACAGATACGCAGTATTTT.

The chain is built from TRBV30 and TRBJ1-2; TRBD1 agrees at 7 bases. The CDR3 sequence is 15 residues long. J lost 3 bases, V lost 1 base, and 8 bases had no gene match. The germline V gene encodes CDR1 GTSNPN and CDR2 SVGIG (reference sequence). The CDR3 nucleotides are TGTGCCTGGAGTGCAAACGACAGGGAAGACTATGGCTACACCTTC. This gives the protein CAWSANDREDYGYTF. The variable domain in full, completed from reference TRBV30 and TRBJ1-2, reads SQTIHQWPATLVQPVGSPLSLECTVEGTSNPNLYWYRQAAGRGLQLLFYSVGIGQISSEVPQNLSASRPQDRQFILSSKKLLLSDSGFYLCAWSANDREDYGYTFGSGTRLTVV.

This clone was counted a single time. This specimen includes other DNA sequences encoding the same CDR3. The CDR3 DNA sequence: TGCAGCGTTGAAGACGGGACTAGCGTTTACGGTGAGCAGTTCTTC. Translation gives CSVEDGTSVYGEQFF. The chain links TRBV29-1 to TRBJ2-1; 10 nucleotides agree with TRBD2. Germline trimming cut 0 bases from V and 9 bases from J; bases unmatched to any gene: 8. This CDR3 spans 15 amino acids. Looked up from germline, CDR1 is SQVTM and CDR2 is ANQGSEA.